Below are 3 T cell receptor beta chains sequenced from a single sample in a study of blood T cells in healthy people across ages. PCR was performed a second time for roughly 7 to 12 cycles using a sample-barcoded 5' primer and a J-beta primer mix. TCRdb itself ran the 5' RACE reads through MiXCR, one entry per CDR3 protein. The table has fewer than 900,000 distinct CDR3 sequences, roughly 50% seen once. The sequenced sample was blood. These receptors all stem from a woman aged 60-70 years in good health.

The V and J genes are TRBV28 and TRBJ2-4; possibly TRBD2 for D (6 bases). This CDR3 region has 16 residues. V lost 4 bases to trimming and J lost 1 base, with 14 bases between them. Germline-derived CDR1 and CDR2 are MDHEN and SYDVKM. CDR3 loop: CASSSPGGLAKNIQYF. The CDR3 region has the DNA TGTGCCAGCAGTTCCCCCGGGGGTCTGGCCAAAAACATTCAGTACTTC.

In this sample, this clonotype turned up a few times. The V gene is TRBV27, the J gene TRBJ2-1, with a possible D match to TRBD1 (6 bases). V gave up 8 bases and J gave up 1 base, with 15 bases separating them. CDR1 is MNHEY and CDR2 is SMNVEV in the germline V gene (reference sequence). The CDR3 covers 15 residues. The CDR3 sequence is CASLKNRESYNEQFF. CDR3 in DNA: TGTGCCAGCCTAAAGAACAGGGAGTCCTACAATGAGCAGTTCTTC.

This clonotype was observed a handful of times. The chain carries TRBV6-5 and TRBJ1-1; D is uncertain. Between the trimmed V and J ends, which lost 10 bases and 4 bases, there was a span of 16 bases. The CDR3 totals 13 residues. CDR1 is MNHEY and CDR2 is SVGAGI in the germline V gene. The CDR3 DNA sequence: TGTGCCACCCGGCCCCTCTGGAGCACTGAAGCTTTCTTT. As protein: CATRPLWSTEAFF.